This is a list of T cell receptor beta chains from one sample in a study of T cells after yellow fever vaccination. TCRdb called the 5' RACE reads again in MiXCR, with one record for every CDR3 protein. Seen here are more than 300,000 distinct CDR3 sequences, 3.5% to 4.5% observed once, and the top ten hold less than 20%. The input for sequencing was PBMCs, taken 15 days after the yellow fever booster vaccination. The receptors originated from a man between 18 and 35 years old who received the YFV17D yellow fever vaccine. Both conserved end residues are part of each CDR3. D genes are given only for firm matches. Not all rows give a size; the values are once, few, many and, for expanded clones, a class.

v_gene	d_gene	j_gene	abundance	CDR3nt	CDR3aa
TRBV12-3/TRBV12-4	.	TRBJ1-5	.	TGTGCCAGCAGTTTTGCCAGCCCCAATCAGCCCCAGCATTTT	CASSFASPNQPQHF
TRBV12-3/TRBV12-4	.	TRBJ2-5	few	TGTGCCAGCACCAATAGTGGCGGGGGCCCTGGGGAGACCCAGTACTTC	CASTNSGGGPGETQYF
TRBV6-2/TRBV6-3	TRBD2	TRBJ2-1	.	TGTGCCAGCAGAAGGGGGACTAGCGGGGAGACTGAGCAGTTCTTC	CASRRGTSGETEQFF
TRBV3-1	.	TRBJ1-2	.	TGTGCCAGCAGCCCGCAGACAGACTATGGCTACACCTTC	CASSPQTDYGYTF
TRBV5-1	TRBD1	TRBJ2-7	many	TGCGCCAGCAGCCGCGGGACAGGGTTAGAGCAGTACTTC	CASSRGTGLEQYF
TRBV7-2	.	TRBJ1-2	many	TGTGCCAGCAGCCCAGGACAACCTCCTGGCTATGGCTACACCTTC	CASSPGQPPGYGYTF
TRBV4-3	.	TRBJ1-2	many	TGCGCCAGCAGCCAAGACAGACGCTATGGCTACACCTTC	CASSQDRRYGYTF
TRBV4-1	.	TRBJ2-7	few	TGCGCCAGCAGCCAAGTGGAGGACGGACTCTACGAGCAGTACTTC	CASSQVEDGLYEQYF
TRBV29-1	.	TRBJ2-5	many	TGCAGCGTTGAATTACGAGCCCAAGAGACCCAGTACTTC	CSVELRAQETQYF
TRBV5-1	.	TRBJ2-2	.	TGCGCCAGCAGCACCGGAGCGAACACCGGGGAGCTGTTTTTT	CASSTGANTGELFF
TRBV18	.	TRBJ1-5	many	TGTGCCAGCTCACCACAGGGGGTCCAGCAGCCCCAGCATTTT	CASSPQGVQQPQHF
TRBV20-1	TRBD2	TRBJ2-3	many	TGCAGTGCTAGATCTGCGGGGGGGCCCCCAGATACGCAGTATTTT	CSARSAGGPPDTQYF
TRBV6-6	.	TRBJ1-5	few	TGTGCCAGCAGTTACGCCCCCAACATAGACCCCCAGCATTTT	CASSYAPNIDPQHF
TRBV2	TRBD2	TRBJ2-7	.	TGTGCCAGCAGTGGAGGACGGACCTCCGGGGTGGTGGGGGGGATCGAGCAGTACTTC	CASSGGRTSGVVGGIEQYF
TRBV7-9	.	TRBJ1-6	few	TGTGCCAGCAGCTTCTCAAGTTCACCCCTCCACTTT	CASSFSSSPLHF
TRBV15	.	TRBJ1-6	many	TGTGCCACCAGCAGAGTTGGCAGCCTCTATAATTCACCCCTCCACTTT	CATSRVGSLYNSPLHF
TRBV10-1	.	TRBJ2-4	many	TGCGTTCATAGCACCAAAAACATTCAGTACTTC	CVHSTKNIQYF
TRBV6-5	.	TRBJ2-7	few	TGTGCCAGCAGACTACAGGGATTGGGTTCCTACGAGCAGTACTTC	CASRLQGLGSYEQYF
TRBV5-5	TRBD1	TRBJ2-7	many	TGTGCCAGCAGCCGCCCGGGACAGGGGATCAACGAGCAGTACTTC	CASSRPGQGINEQYF
TRBV7-9	.	TRBJ1-2	many	TGTGCCAGCAGCTCACAGGGTCTGAGATTGATTTACTATGGCTACACCTTC	CASSSQGLRLIYYGYTF
TRBV15	TRBD1	TRBJ2-5	many	TGTGCCACCAGCAGGTCAACGGGACAGGGCTGGGAGACCCAGTACTTC	CATSRSTGQGWETQYF
TRBV7-9	TRBD1	TRBJ2-5	many	TGTGCCAGCAGCTTACCCCCCCGGGACAGTGGGATGGAGACCCAGTACTTC	CASSLPPRDSGMETQYF
TRBV6-6	.	TRBJ2-7	.	TGTGCCAGCAGTTACTCCCCCCAATTTACGTCGTACGAGCAGTACTTC	CASSYSPQFTSYEQYF
TRBV5-6	TRBD2	TRBJ2-5	few	TGTGCCAGCAGCCAGGGACTAGCGGGGGAAGAGACCCAGTACTTC	CASSQGLAGEETQYF
TRBV7-2	.	TRBJ2-7	many	TGTGCCAGCAGCTTAGCAGGGACACCCCTCGGGAACGAGCAGTACTTC	CASSLAGTPLGNEQYF
TRBV6-2/TRBV6-3	.	TRBJ2-2	.	TGTGCCAGCAGTTATTCGACGACGAACACCGGGGAGCTGTTTTTT	CASSYSTTNTGELFF
TRBV7-7	TRBD2	TRBJ2-5	many	TGTGCCAGCAGCTTGGGGACTAGCGGGCTTTCGGAGACCCAGTACTTC	CASSLGTSGLSETQYF
TRBV7-2	TRBD1	TRBJ1-2	many	TGTGCCAGCAGCTTGACAGGGTTTAACTATGGCTACACCTTC	CASSLTGFNYGYTF
TRBV5-1	.	TRBJ2-1	many	TGCGCCAGCAGCTTTTTGGATGAGCAGTTCTTC	CASSFLDEQFF
TRBV5-5	TRBD1	TRBJ2-3	many	TGTGCCAGCAGCCGGGGGGACAGGGGGAGAGGGAATACGCAGTATTTT	CASSRGDRGRGNTQYF
TRBV12-3/TRBV12-4	.	TRBJ1-3	.	TGTGCCAGCAGTCCAACAGAATTCGGAAACACCATATATTTT	CASSPTEFGNTIYF
TRBV20-1	TRBD1	TRBJ2-7	few	TGCAGTGCTAGGGAGGGGACAGGCTCCTACGAGCAGTACTTC	CSAREGTGSYEQYF
TRBV20-1	TRBD2	TRBJ2-3	many	TGCAGTGCTATCCGGACTAGCGGGGGGTGGGATACGCAGTATTTT	CSAIRTSGGWDTQYF
TRBV11-2	.	TRBJ1-5	many	TGTGCCAGCAGCTTAGATCTCCGGCAGCCCCAGCATTTT	CASSLDLRQPQHF
TRBV9	.	TRBJ1-2	.	TGTGCCAGCAGCGATCGTAATGGCTACACCTTC	CASSDRNGYTF
TRBV11-2	TRBD2	TRBJ2-3	few	TGTGCCAGCAGCTTAGATTTGGCAGCGGGGGGCGCAGATACGCAGTATTTT	CASSLDLAAGGADTQYF
TRBV20-1	TRBD2	TRBJ2-3	.	TGCAGTGCTGCCTTAGCGGGGAAACCAGATACGCAGTATTTT	CSAALAGKPDTQYF
TRBV4-1	.	TRBJ2-3	few	TGCGCCAGCAGCCAAGATGACATTACAGATACGCAGTATTTT	CASSQDDITDTQYF
TRBV10-2	.	TRBJ1-5	many	TGCGCCAGCAGTGAGTCCGATTGGGGTCAGCCCCAGCATTTT	CASSESDWGQPQHF
TRBV7-9	.	TRBJ2-3	many	TGTGCCAGCAGCGGTTTTAAGGGGGGGACCACAGATACGCAGTATTTT	CASSGFKGGTTDTQYF
TRBV7-8	.	TRBJ2-3	many	TGTGCCAGCAGCTTAGTAATACGGCAGTCTAGCACAGATACGCAGTATTTT	CASSLVIRQSSTDTQYF
TRBV2	.	TRBJ1-5	.	TGTGCCAGCACCCTAAGTCGGGAGCCCCAGCATTTT	CASTLSREPQHF
TRBV7-3	TRBD1	TRBJ2-1	many	TGTGCCAGCAGCTTTGGGACAGACAATGAGCAGTTCTTC	CASSFGTDNEQFF
TRBV12-3/TRBV12-4	.	TRBJ2-2	many	TGTGCCAGCAGTTTAGCTGCTAGGAACACCGGGGAGCTGTTTTTT	CASSLAARNTGELFF
TRBV25-1	.	TRBJ1-4	.	TGTGCCAGCAGTATAGGGGGAACTAATGAAAAACTGTTTTTT	CASSIGGTNEKLFF
TRBV7-2	.	TRBJ2-5	.	TGTGCCAGCAGAGAGGGGGGGGCGCCGACCCAGTACTTC	CASREGGAPTQYF